Below are 26 T cell receptor beta chains sequenced from a single sample in a study of human T cells and chemical hapten exposure. From whole blood left unfractionated, total RNA was extracted. TCRdb ran MiXCR on the 5' RACE reads and lists one entry per CDR3 protein. The profile shows about 80,000 distinct CDR3 sequences, about 8% of them singletons. Every receptor here comes from a male donor in good health.

In its sample, this clonotype was seen many times. This chain uses TRBV5-1 with TRBJ2-3, with TRBD2 matching over 14 bases. V trimming: 3 bases; J trimming: 1 base; junction bases outside the gene matches: 7. This CDR3 spans 18 amino acids. Germline-derived CDR1 and CDR2 are SGHRS and YFSETQ. The CDR3 nucleotides read TGCGCCAGCAGCTCCATGACTAGCGGGGGGGTTGGCACAGATACGCAGTATTTT. It yields the protein CASSSMTSGGVGTDTQYF.

This clonotype has only a few counts. This sequence joins TRBV5-1 and TRBJ2-7; D might be TRBD1 or TRBD2, each matching 5 bases. The CDR3 extends over 14 amino acids. The V gene lost 2 bases and the J gene lost 3 bases, with 12 bases spanning the gap. The V gene's germline CDR1 is SGHRS and CDR2 YFSETQ. The CDR3 DNA is TGCGCCAGCAGCTTAGGGGACGGAGACTACGAGCAGTACTTC. Protein product: CASSLGDGDYEQYF.

The chain combines TRBV3-1 with TRBJ2-5, with a weak D call TRBD2 (7 bases). Trimming stripped 6 bases from V and 9 bases from J, with 20 bases between. CDR1 and CDR2 (germline): LGHDT, YNNKEL (reference sequence). This CDR3 has 14 residues. CDR3: CASSTRGAAEAQYF. CDR3 nucleotides: TGTGCCAGCAGTACCCGGGGGGCGGCTGAGGCCCAGTACTTC.

This clonotype was detected a few times. The V gene is TRBV27, the J gene TRBJ1-2, with 9 bases fitting TRBD1. The length of the CDR3 is 16 residues. V lost 1 base, J lost 2 bases, and 5 bases stayed unmatched. Germline loops: CDR1 MNHEY, CDR2 SMNVEV (reference sequence). As DNA, the CDR3 is TGTGCCAGCAGTTTATTAGGGACAGGGTACAACTATGGCTACACCTTC. Encoded protein: CASSLLGTGYNYGYTF.

This clonotype has more than one count but fewer than ten. The chain links TRBV27 to TRBJ2-1, with D possibly called TRBD1 or TRBD2 (5 bases each). Germline values: CDR1 MNHEY, CDR2 SMNVEV (reference sequence). The CDR3 is 16 amino acids. V gave up 6 bases and J gave up 4 bases, with 19 bases separating them. The CDR3 here is CASRSPPPGPYNEQFF. CDR3 nucleotide sequence: TGTGCCAGCAGAAGCCCTCCTCCGGGACCATACAATGAGCAGTTCTTC.

In this sample, this clonotype turned up a few times. V and J are TRBV27 and TRBJ2-3; possible D gene TRBD2, 5 bases. This CDR3 contains 14 residues. The germline V gene has CDR1 MNHEY and CDR2 SMNVEV (reference sequence). The V gene lost 1 base and the J gene lost 0 bases, with 5 bases spanning the gap. The CDR3 DNA follows: TGTGCCAGCAGTTTATGGACTAGCACAGATACGCAGTATTTT. It yields the protein CASSLWTSTDTQYF.

This clonotype was recorded many times. V and J are TRBV12-3 or TRBV12-4 and TRBJ2-3, with a tentative D call TRBD2 (7 bases). V lost 7 bases to trimming and J lost 1 base, with 18 bases between them. This CDR3 has 16 amino acids. The CDR3 DNA follows: TGTGCCAGCACCGAACGGTGGGGGGGCCGCACAGATACGCAGTATTTT. Protein sequence: CASTERWGGRTDTQYF.

Many counts were recorded for this clonotype. The V and J genes are TRBV6-5 and TRBJ1-3; D gene uncertain. Germline V lookup: CDR1 MNHEY, CDR2 SVGAGI. CDR3 size: 15 residues. V was cut by 6 bases and J by 0 bases, with 12 bases left in between. CDR3 amino acids: CASSLEGYSGNTIYF. The CDR3 DNA reads as TGTGCCAGCAGCCTGGAAGGTTACTCTGGAAACACCATATATTTT.

Note on this clonotype: Mismatch with germline at one junction end may stem from a read error. For the CDR3, the DNA is TGTGGCAGCTCACCACTAACAGGGGTAAACACTGAAGCTTTCTTT. It codes for CGSSPLTGVNTEAFF. The V and J genes are TRBV18 and TRBJ1-1; the match to TRBD1 covers 7 bases. The CDR3 is made up of 15 amino acids. Germline V gives CDR1 KGHSH, CDR2 LQKENI.

V and J are TRBV6-6 and TRBJ1-5, with 9 bases matching TRBD1. Trimming took 2 bases from V and 9 from J; bases not matched to a gene: 14. The CDR3 runs to 17 residues. Germline V CDR1 and CDR2: MNHNY, SVGAGI (reference sequence). CDR3 region: CASSYTPGQGHARPQHF. For the CDR3, the DNA is TGTGCCAGCAGTTACACACCGGGACAGGGCCACGCTCGGCCCCAGCATTTT.

This clonotype was seen more than once but under ten times. CDR3 sequence (DNA): TGTGCCAGCAGTTTAATTTTGCGGGGTAATGAAAAACTGTTTTTT. Its protein product is CASSLILRGNEKLFF. This chain joins TRBV12-3 or TRBV12-4 and TRBJ1-4; D unclear. V lost 2 bases and J lost 4, with 11 bases in between. The CDR3 has 15 residues.

The chain combines TRBV12-3 or TRBV12-4 with TRBJ1-5; 7 bases are shared with TRBD1. The CDR3 covers 14 residues. V was pared by 7 bases and J by 4 bases, with 7 bases of the junction left unmatched. CDR3: CASTDREANQPQHF. CDR3 nucleotide sequence: TGTGCCAGCACTGACAGGGAGGCGAATCAGCCCCAGCATTTT.

The CDR3 DNA is TGTGCCAGCAGCTTAGCGGGGGGGCCTAGCGAGCAGTACTTC. Protein: CASSLAGGPSEQYF. The chain couples TRBV7-3 to TRBJ2-7; 9 positions match TRBD2. The CDR3 extends over 14 amino acids. J was trimmed by 6 bases and V by 2 bases; bases with no gene match: 5. Germline V CDR1 and CDR2: SGHTA, FQGTGA.

Comments on this clonotype: At one end, the junction sequence differs from germline, possibly due to a read error. The V and J genes are TRBV4-3 and TRBJ1-2; D uncertain. CDR1 and CDR2 from the germline V gene are LGHNA and YSLEER. The CDR3 runs 14 residues. The DNA of the CDR3 is TGCGCCAGCAGCCAAGCGGACGGAAACTATGGCGACACCTTC. Amino acid sequence: CASSQADGNYGDTF.

This clonotype was counted ten times or more. The chain joins TRBV7-6 to TRBJ2-1, with 16 bases that match TRBD2. From germline, CDR1 is SGHVS and CDR2 FNYEAQ. J lost 0 bases, V lost 4 bases, and 3 bases had no gene match. The CDR3 has 18 amino acids. The CDR3 bases are TGTGCCAGCAGCTCGGGACTAGCGGGGGGGAGCTCCTACAATGAGCAGTTCTTC. Translated: CASSSGLAGGSSYNEQFF.

The chain is built from TRBV20-1 and TRBJ2-3; possible D gene TRBD1, 6 bases. The germline V gene has CDR1 DFQATT and CDR2 SNEGSKA (reference sequence). CDR3 size: 14 residues. V lost 6 bases and J lost 1, with 14 bases in between. The CDR3 here is CSAGASVGTDTQYF. The CDR3 DNA is TGCAGTGCGGGGGCATCCGTCGGCACAGATACGCAGTATTTT.

This clonotype showed up many times. V gene TRBV9 combines with J gene TRBJ2-7, with D uncertain. There are 14 residues in the CDR3. Germline V CDR1 and CDR2: SGDLS, YYNGEE. With 4 bases removed from V and 0 bases from J, the gap between germline ends came to 11 bases. DNA of the CDR3: TGTGCCAGCAGCCCCGAAGGATCCTCCTACGAGCAGTACTTC. Translation: CASSPEGSSYEQYF. The variable domain in full, completed from reference TRBV9 and TRBJ2-7, reads DSGVTQTPKHLITATGQRVTLRCSPRSGDLSVYWYQQSLDQGLQFLIQYYNGEERAKGNILERFSAQQFPDLHSELNLSSLELGDSALYFCASSPEGSSYEQYFGPGTRLTVT.

This clonotype occurred many times. The chain uses TRBV2 and TRBJ2-2, with TRBD2 identical over 12 bases. After removal of 3 bases from V and 6 bases from J, the junction contained 2 bases not matched to a gene. The germline V gene encodes CDR1 SNHLY and CDR2 FYNNEI. The CDR3 is 15 residues long. CDR3 sequence: CASSDLAGGPGELFF. CDR3 bases: TGTGCCAGCAGTGACCTAGCGGGAGGGCCCGGGGAGCTGTTTTTT. The variable domain in full, completed from reference TRBV2 and TRBJ2-2, reads EPEVTQTPSHQVTQMGQEVILRCVPISNHLYFYWYRQILGQKVEFLVSFYNNEISEKSEIFDDQFSVERPDGSNFTLKIRSTKLEDSAMYFCASSDLAGGPGELFFGEGSRLTVL.

The rearrangement uses TRBV6-6 and TRBJ1-2, with no clear D. The CDR3 has 13 residues. Trimming left V 2 bases short and J 5 bases short, with 9 bases between. CDR1 is MNHNY and CDR2 is SVGAGI in the germline V gene (reference sequence). Written as DNA, the CDR3 is TGTGCCAGCAGTTACGGGCAGCCTTATGGCTACACCTTC. Translation: CASSYGQPYGYTF.

This clonotype was found many times. The chain employs TRBV5-1 and TRBJ2-5; D possibly matches TRBD1 or TRBD2 (5 bases each). Deletions cut 2 bases from V and 1 base from J, with 9 bases between. Germline CDR1 reads SGHRS; CDR2 reads YFSETQ. The CDR3 totals 14 residues. CDR3 in amino acids: CASSFDGGQETQYF. The CDR3, as DNA: TGCGCCAGCAGCTTTGATGGGGGCCAAGAGACCCAGTACTTC.

This chain connects TRBV7-6 to TRBJ2-6; D unclear. Germline V gene data show CDR1 as SGHVS and CDR2 as FNYEAQ. Trimming cost V 5 bases and J 1 base, with 12 bases left between them. CDR3 length: 16 amino acids. The CDR3 bases are TGTGCCAGCAGCCTAACAACGAGGTCTGGGGCCAACGTCCTGACTTTC. Its protein is CASSLTTRSGANVLTF.

The rearrangement links TRBV25-1 to TRBJ2-6; D gene ambiguous. The CDR3 has 15 residues. Trimming shortened V by 5 bases and J by 0 bases, and 8 bases separated the two germline ends. Germline V gene data show CDR1 as MGHDK and CDR2 as SYGVNS. CDR3 amino acids: CASSLHSSGANVLTF. DNA for the CDR3: TGTGCCAGCAGTCTACACAGCTCTGGGGCCAACGTCCTGACTTTC.

This clonotype was counted many times. The genes are TRBV25-1 and TRBJ1-1; 9 bases map to TRBD1. This CDR3 spans 13 amino acids. CDR1 is MGHDK and CDR2 is SYGVNS in the germline V gene. Unmatched junction bases numbered 4, after V lost 8 bases and J lost 3 bases. The DNA for the CDR3 is TGTGCCAGCCGACAGGGGGGCTACACTGAAGCTTTCTTT. Protein product: CASRQGGYTEAFF.

This clonotype was observed at least ten times. This chain connects TRBV6-2 or TRBV6-3 to TRBJ1-5; TRBD1 matches at 9 bases. The CDR3 loop spans 15 amino acids. J lost 6 bases, V lost 5 bases, and 8 bases had no gene match. Germline CDR1 reads MNHEY; CDR2 reads SVGEGT. The DNA of the CDR3 is TGTGCCAGCAGTGATCCCGGGACAGGGTTTCAGCCCCAGCATTTT. It yields the protein CASSDPGTGFQPQHF.

This clonotype was detected a few times. V usage is TRBV6-5 and J usage is TRBJ1-5; TRBD1 is a possible D gene (5 bases). This CDR3 spans 19 amino acids. The germline V gene has CDR1 MNHEY and CDR2 SVGAGI. The germline V and J ends were trimmed by 6 bases and 0 bases, with 24 bases remaining between them. CDR3 coding DNA: TGTGCCAGCAGCCAGACGGGGGTTGCCTCCTTGTATAGCAATCAGCCCCAGCATTTT. Amino acids: CASSQTGVASLYSNQPQHF.

This clonotype was observed at least ten times. The rearrangement links TRBV12-3 or TRBV12-4 to TRBJ2-2; D is uncertain. Trimming took 7 bases from V and 5 from J, leaving 8 bases between them. The CDR3 is 12 residues long. CDR3: CASILSTGELFF. CDR3 sequence (DNA): TGTGCCAGCATCCTCTCAACCGGGGAGCTGTTTTTT.